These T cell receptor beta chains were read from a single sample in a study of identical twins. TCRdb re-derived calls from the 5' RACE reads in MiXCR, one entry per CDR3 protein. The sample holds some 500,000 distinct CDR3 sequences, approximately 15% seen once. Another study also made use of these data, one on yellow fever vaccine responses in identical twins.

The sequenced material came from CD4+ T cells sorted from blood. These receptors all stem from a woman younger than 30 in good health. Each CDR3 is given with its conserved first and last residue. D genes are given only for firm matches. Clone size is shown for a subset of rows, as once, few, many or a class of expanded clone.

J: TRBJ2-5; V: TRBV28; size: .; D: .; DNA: TGTGCCAGCAGTGCCGGCGGAGTGGAGACCCAGTACTTC; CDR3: CASSAGGVETQYF
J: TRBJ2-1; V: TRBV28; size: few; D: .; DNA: TGTGCCAGCAGTTTAGGTACTCTATGGGCAAATGAGCAGTTCTTC; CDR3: CASSLGTLWANEQFF
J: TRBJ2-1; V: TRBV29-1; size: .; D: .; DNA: TGCAGCGCTTTCTCAGGTCATAGGGGCAATGAGCAGTTCTTC; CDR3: CSAFSGHRGNEQFF
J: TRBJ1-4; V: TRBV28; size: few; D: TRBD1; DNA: TGTGCCAGCAGTTTAATCCAGGACAGGGGTGAAAAACTGTTTTTT; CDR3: CASSLIQDRGEKLFF
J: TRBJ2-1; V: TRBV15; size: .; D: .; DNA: TGTGCCACCAGCAGGGACAATGAGCAGTTCTTC; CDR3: CATSRDNEQFF
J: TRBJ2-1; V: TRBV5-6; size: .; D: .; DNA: TGTGCCAGCAGCATCGGGCTGGTGTGTATGTGGTTC; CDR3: CASSIGLVCMWF
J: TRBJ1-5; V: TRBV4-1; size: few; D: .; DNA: TGCGCCAGCAGCCAAGAAGTCCTAATCTCAAATCAGCCCCAGCATTTT; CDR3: CASSQEVLISNQPQHF
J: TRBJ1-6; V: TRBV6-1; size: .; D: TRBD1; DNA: TGTGCCAGCATGGAGGACAGGGGGAATTCACCCCTCCACTTT; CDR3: CASMEDRGNSPLHF
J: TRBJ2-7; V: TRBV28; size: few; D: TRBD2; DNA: TGTGCCAGCAGTTTACCTAGCGGGGGTGGCGACGAGCAGTACTTC; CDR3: CASSLPSGGGDEQYF
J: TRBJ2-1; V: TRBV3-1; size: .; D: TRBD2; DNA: TGTGCCAGCAGCCAAGATCCACCGGGACTAGCGGGACACAATGAGCAGTTCTTC; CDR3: CASSQDPPGLAGHNEQFF
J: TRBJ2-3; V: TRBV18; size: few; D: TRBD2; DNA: TGTGCCAGCTCACGAATGGATGCCGGGACTAGCGTCAAAGATACGCAGTATTTT; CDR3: CASSRMDAGTSVKDTQYF
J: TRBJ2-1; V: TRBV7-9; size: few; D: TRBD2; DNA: TGTGCCAGCAGCTTAAAGGGAGGAGCGGGAGATGGGAATGAGCAGTTCTTC; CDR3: CASSLKGGAGDGNEQFF
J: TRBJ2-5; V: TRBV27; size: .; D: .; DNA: TGTGCCAGCAGGTCACTAGTGTTGGGCGGGACAGCGGGGGAGACCCAGTACTTC; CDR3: CASRSLVLGGTAGETQYF
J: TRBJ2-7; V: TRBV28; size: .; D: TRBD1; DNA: TGTGCCAGCAAGCTCAGGGGGCATCCCTACGAGCAGTACTTC; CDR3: CASKLRGHPYEQYF
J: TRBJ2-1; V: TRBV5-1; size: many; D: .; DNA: TGCGCCAGCAGCTTGTTGGGCGGGACCTACAATGAGCAGTTCTTC; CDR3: CASSLLGGTYNEQFF
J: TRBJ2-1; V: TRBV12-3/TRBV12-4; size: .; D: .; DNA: TGTGCCAGCAGTGTCTCCGGGAAATACAATGAGCAGTTCTTC; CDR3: CASSVSGKYNEQFF
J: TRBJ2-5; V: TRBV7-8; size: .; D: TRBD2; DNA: TGTGCCAGCAGCTCCCATGGGGGGACTAGCGGGAGCGGGGAGACCCAGTACTTC; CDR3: CASSSHGGTSGSGETQYF